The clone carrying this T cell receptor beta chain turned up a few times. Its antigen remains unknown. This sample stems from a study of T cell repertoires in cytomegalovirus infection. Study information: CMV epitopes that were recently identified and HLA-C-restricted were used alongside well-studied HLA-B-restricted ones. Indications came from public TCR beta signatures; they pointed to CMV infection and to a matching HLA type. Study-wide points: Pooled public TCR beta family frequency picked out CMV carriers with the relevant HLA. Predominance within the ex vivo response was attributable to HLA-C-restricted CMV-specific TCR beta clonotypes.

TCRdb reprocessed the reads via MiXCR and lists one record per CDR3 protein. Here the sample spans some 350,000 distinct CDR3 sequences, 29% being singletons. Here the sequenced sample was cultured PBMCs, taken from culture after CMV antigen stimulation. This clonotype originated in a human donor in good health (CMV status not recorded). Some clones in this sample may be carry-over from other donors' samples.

CDR3 sequence: CASSPAVGGNTEAFF. The CDR3 region has the DNA TGTGCCAGCAGCCCCGCGGTGGGCGGGAACACTGAAGCTTTCTTT. J is TRBJ1-1 and V is TRBV7-9; D remains ambiguous. The CDR3 totals 15 residues. CDR1 and CDR2 (germline): SEHNR, FQNEAQ (reference sequence). The V and J ends lost 5 bases and 1 base respectively, with 14 bases between them.